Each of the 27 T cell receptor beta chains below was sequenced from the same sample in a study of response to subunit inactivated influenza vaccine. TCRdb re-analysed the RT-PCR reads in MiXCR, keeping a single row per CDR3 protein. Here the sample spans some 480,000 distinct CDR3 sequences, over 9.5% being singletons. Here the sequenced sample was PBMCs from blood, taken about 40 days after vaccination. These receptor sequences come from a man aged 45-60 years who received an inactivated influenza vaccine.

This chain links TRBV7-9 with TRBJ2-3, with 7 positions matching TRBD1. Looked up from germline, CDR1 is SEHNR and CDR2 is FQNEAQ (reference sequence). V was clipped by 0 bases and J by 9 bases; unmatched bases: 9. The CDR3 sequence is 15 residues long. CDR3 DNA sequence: TGTGCCAGCAGCTTAGCGCTGGACAGGTGGTCGACGCAGTATTTT. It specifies CASSLALDRWSTQYF.

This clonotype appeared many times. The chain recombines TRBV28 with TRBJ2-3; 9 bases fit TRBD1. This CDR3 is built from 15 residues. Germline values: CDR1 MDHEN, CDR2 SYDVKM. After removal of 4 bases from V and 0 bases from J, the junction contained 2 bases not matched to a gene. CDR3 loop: CASSSGTGSTDTQYF. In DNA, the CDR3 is TGTGCCAGCAGTTCAGGGACAGGGAGCACAGATACGCAGTATTTT. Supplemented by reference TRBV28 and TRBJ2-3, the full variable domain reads DVKVTQSSRYLVKRTGEKVFLECVQDMDHENMFWYRQDPGLGLRLIYFSYDVKMKEKGDIPEGYSVSREKKERFSLILESASTNQTSMYLCASSSGTGSTDTQYFGPGTRLTVL.

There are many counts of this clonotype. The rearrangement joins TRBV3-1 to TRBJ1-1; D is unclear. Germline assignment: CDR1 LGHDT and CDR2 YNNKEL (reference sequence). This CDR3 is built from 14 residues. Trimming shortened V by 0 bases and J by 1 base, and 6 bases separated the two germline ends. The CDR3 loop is CASSQEGRNTEAFF. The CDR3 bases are TGTGCCAGCAGCCAAGAAGGCAGGAACACTGAAGCTTTCTTT. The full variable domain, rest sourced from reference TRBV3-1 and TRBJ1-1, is DTAVSQTPKYLVTQMGNDKSIKCEQNLGHDTMYWYKQDSKKFLKIMFSYNNKELIINETVPNRFSPKSPDKAHLNLHINSLELGDSAVYFCASSQEGRNTEAFFGQGTRLTVV.

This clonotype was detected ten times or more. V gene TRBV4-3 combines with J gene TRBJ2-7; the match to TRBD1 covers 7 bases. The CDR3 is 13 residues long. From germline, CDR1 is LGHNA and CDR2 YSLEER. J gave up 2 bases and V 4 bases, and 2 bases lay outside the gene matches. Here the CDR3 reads CASSPGQTYEQYF. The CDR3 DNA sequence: TGCGCCAGCAGCCCGGGACAGACCTACGAGCAGTACTTC.

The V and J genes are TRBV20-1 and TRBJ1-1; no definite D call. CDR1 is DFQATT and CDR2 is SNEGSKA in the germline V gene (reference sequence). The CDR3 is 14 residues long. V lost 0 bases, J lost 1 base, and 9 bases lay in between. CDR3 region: CSARDGRTNTEAFF. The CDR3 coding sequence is TGCAGTGCTAGAGATGGCAGGACGAACACTGAAGCTTTCTTT.

The CDR3 loop is CASSQDLARPNNEQFF. The CDR3 DNA sequence: TGTGCCAGCAGTCAGGATCTAGCCCGGCCAAACAATGAGCAGTTCTTC. The V and J genes are TRBV12-3 or TRBV12-4 and TRBJ2-1, with D possibly TRBD2 on 5 matching bases. This CDR3 spans 16 amino acids. V was pared by 5 bases and J by 5 bases, with 19 bases between.

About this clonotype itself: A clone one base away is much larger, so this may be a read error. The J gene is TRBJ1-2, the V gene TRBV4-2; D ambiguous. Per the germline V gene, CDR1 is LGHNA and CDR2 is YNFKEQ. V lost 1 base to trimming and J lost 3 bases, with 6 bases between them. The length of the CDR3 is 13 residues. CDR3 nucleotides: TGTGCCAGCAGCCAAGTCAGCGACTATGGCTACACCTTC. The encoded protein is CASSQVSDYGYTF.

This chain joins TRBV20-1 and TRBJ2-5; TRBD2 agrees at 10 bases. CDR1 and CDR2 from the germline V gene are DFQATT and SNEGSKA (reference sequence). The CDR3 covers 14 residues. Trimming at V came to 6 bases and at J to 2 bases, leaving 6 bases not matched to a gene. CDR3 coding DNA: TGCAGTGCAAGACTAGCGGGTAGTCAAGAGACCCAGTACTTC. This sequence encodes CSARLAGSQETQYF.

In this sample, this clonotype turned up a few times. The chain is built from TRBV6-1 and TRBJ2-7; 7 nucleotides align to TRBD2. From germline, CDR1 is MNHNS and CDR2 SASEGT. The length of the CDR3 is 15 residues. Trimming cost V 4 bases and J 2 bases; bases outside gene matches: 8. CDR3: CASSAGLAVTYEQYF. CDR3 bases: TGTGCCAGCAGTGCCGGGCTAGCGGTCACCTACGAGCAGTACTTC.

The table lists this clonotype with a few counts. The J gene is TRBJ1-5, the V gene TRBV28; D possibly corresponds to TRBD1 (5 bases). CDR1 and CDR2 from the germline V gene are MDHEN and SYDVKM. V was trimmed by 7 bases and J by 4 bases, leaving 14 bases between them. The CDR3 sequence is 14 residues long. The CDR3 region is CASTWGRANQPQHF. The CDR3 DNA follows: TGTGCCAGCACCTGGGGCAGGGCAAATCAGCCCCAGCATTTT.

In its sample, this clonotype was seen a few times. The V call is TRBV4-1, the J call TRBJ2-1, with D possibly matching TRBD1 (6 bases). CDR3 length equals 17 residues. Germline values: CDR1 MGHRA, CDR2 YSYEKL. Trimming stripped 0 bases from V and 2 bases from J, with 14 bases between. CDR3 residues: CASSQDLSRGPYNEQFF. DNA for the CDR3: TGCGCCAGCAGCCAAGATTTAAGCAGGGGCCCCTACAATGAGCAGTTCTTC.

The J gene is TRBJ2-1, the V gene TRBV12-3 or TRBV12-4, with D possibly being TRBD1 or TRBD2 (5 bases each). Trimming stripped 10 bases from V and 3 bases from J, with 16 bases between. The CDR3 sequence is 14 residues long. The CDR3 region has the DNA TGTGCCACCAACCATAGGGGAGTCTACAATGAGCAGTTCTTC. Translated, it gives CATNHRGVYNEQFF.

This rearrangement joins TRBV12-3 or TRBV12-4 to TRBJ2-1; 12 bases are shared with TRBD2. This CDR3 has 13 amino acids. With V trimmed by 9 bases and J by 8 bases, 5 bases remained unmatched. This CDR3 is CASRTSGIDEQFF. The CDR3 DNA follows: TGTGCCAGTAGGACTAGCGGGATAGATGAGCAGTTCTTC.

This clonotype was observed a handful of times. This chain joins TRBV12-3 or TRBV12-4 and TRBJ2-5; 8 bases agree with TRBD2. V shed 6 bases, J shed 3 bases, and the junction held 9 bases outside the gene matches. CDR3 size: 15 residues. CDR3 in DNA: TGTGCCAGCAGCCTCGCCGAAGCGGGGGAAGAGACCCAGTACTTC. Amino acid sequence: CASSLAEAGEETQYF.

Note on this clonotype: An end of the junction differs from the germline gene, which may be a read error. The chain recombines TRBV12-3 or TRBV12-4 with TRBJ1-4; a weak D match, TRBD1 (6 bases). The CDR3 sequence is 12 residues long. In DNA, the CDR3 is TGTGCCAGCAGTTTGGAGGGGGGGGAACTAAGGTTT. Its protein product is CASSLEGGELRF.

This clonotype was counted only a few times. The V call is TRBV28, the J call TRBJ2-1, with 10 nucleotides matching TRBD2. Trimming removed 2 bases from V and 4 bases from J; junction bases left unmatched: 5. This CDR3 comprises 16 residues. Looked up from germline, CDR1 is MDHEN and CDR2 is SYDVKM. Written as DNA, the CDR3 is TGTGCCAGCAGTTTAATTCGGACTAGCGGATACAATGAGCAGTTCTTC. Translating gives CASSLIRTSGYNEQFF.

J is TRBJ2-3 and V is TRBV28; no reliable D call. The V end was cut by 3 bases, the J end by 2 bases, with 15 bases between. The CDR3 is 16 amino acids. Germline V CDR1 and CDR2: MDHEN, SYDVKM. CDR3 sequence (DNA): TGTGCCAGCAGTTTCCTCTTCTCGATTCACACAGATACGCAGTATTTT. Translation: CASSFLFSIHTDTQYF.

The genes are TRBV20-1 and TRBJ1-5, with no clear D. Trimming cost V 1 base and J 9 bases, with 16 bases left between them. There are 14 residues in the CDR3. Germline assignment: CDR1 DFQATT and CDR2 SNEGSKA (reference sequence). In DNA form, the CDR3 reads TGCAGTGCTAGAGCTGCCGGCGCAATAGGGCCCCAGCATTTT. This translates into CSARAAGAIGPQHF.

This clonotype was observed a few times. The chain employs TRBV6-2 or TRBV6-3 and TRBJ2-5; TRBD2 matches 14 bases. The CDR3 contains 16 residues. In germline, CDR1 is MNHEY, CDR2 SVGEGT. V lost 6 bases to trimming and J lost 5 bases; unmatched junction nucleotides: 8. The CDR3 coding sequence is TGTGCCAGCAGCTTGACTAGCGGGAGGGGTACGGAGACCCAGTACTTC. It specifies CASSLTSGRGTETQYF.

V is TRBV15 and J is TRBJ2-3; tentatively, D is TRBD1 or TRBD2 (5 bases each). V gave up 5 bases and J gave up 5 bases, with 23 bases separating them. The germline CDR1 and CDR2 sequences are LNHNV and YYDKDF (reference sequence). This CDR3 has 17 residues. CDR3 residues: CATSLNTGTLVGDTQYF. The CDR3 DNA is TGTGCCACCAGCCTAAACACCGGGACCCTTGTGGGAGATACGCAGTATTTT.

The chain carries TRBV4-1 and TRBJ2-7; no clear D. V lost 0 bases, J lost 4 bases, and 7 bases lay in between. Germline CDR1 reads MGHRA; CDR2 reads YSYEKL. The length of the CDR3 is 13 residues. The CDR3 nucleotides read TGCGCCAGCAGCCAAGAACCCCTGTACGAGCAGTACTTC. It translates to CASSQEPLYEQYF.

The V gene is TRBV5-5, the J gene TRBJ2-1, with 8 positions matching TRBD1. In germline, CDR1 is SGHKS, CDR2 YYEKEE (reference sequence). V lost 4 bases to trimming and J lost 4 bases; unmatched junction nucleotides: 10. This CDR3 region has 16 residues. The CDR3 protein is CASSPGAGTGYNEQFF. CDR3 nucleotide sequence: TGTGCCAGCAGCCCTGGTGCCGGGACAGGATACAATGAGCAGTTCTTC.

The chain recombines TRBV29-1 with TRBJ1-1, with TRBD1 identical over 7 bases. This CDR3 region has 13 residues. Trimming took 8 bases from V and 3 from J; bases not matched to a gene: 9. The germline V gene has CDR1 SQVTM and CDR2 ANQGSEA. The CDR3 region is CSLTGMQHTEAFF. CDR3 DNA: TGCAGCCTGACAGGGATGCAACACACTGAAGCTTTCTTT.

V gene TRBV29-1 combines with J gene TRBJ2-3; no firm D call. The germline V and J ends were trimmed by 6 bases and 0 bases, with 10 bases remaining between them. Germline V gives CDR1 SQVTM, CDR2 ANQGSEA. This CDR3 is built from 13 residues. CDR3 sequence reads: CSVLLGSTDTQYF. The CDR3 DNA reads TGCAGCGTCCTACTCGGGAGCACAGATACGCAGTATTTT.

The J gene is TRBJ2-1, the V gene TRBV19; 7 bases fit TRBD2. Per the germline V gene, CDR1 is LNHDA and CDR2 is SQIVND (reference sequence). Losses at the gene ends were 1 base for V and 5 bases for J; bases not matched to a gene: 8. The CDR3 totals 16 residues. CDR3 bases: TGTGCCAGTAGTATAGCACTAGCGAGGTTCGACAATGAGCAGTTCTTC. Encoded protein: CASSIALARFDNEQFF.

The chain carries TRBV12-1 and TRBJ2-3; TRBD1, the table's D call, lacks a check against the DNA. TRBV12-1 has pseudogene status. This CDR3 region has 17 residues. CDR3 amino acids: CASSSITGTGSPDTQYF. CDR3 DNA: TGTGCCAGCAGCTCAATTACCGGGACAGGGAGCCCAGATACGCAGTATTTT.

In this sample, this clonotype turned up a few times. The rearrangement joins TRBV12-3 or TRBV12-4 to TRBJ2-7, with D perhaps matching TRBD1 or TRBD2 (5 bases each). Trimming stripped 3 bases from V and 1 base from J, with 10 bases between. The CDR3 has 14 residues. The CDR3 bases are TGTGCCAGCAGTTTCGGGGCAGCGTCCTACGAGCAGTACTTC. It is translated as CASSFGAASYEQYF.